A selection of T cell receptor beta chains follows, all from one sample in a study of T cells in Graves' hyperthyroidism and ophthalmopathy. TCRdb processed the multiplex PCR reads anew with MiXCR; each CDR3 protein has one entry. The sample shows 530,000 or so distinct CDR3 sequences, roughly a quarter of them seen only once. Source material: blood. The receptors were gathered from a woman aged 30 to 39 with Graves' ophthalmopathy. Each CDR3 is given with its conserved first and last residue. Fields, in order: J gene, D gene, V gene, CDR3 protein. A D gene is named only where the DNA matches it firmly.

TRBJ2-7 TRBD2 TRBV10-3 CAISELAGTYEQYF
TRBJ1-2 NA TRBV27 CASSLARTPGGYTF
TRBJ1-5 NA TRBV18 CASSLRGREQPQHF
TRBJ2-5 TRBD1 TRBV11-2 CASSPPGQLVGRETQYF
TRBJ1-2 NA TRBV6-2/TRBV6-3 CASSYQRGESYGYTF
TRBJ2-2 NA TRBV27 CASRLLLHRDTGELFF
TRBJ2-2 TRBD1 TRBV19 CASHLTGYMIGKNTGELFF
TRBJ2-5 NA TRBV4-1 CASSLVWGETQYF
TRBJ1-1 NA TRBV2 CASRGVVNTEAFF
TRBJ2-7 NA TRBV27 CASRPNSAGRIGEQYF
TRBJ1-1 NA TRBV15 CATSGRKQGNTEAFF
TRBJ2-3 NA TRBV6-1 CASALTRATEGDTQYF
TRBJ1-2 NA TRBV18 CASSPSTAGLDGYTF
TRBJ2-7 NA TRBV10-1 CASSESGLDEQYF
TRBJ1-1 TRBD1 TRBV12-3/TRBV12-4 CASRRDRTGGLAFF
TRBJ1-2 NA TRBV2 CASRPDYGYTF
TRBJ1-6 TRBD1 TRBV12-3/TRBV12-4 CASSLRQGTSSPLHF
TRBJ2-7 NA TRBV12-3/TRBV12-4 CASSLQFGPYEQYF
TRBJ2-2 NA TRBV11-3 CASSLSNRVGGELFF
TRBJ1-5 NA TRBV12-3/TRBV12-4 CASSLGQGNQPQHF
TRBJ1-2 NA TRBV11-2 CASSSNRGPPGDGYTF
TRBJ2-7 NA TRBV2 CASSVLGSYEQYF
TRBJ1-2 NA TRBV6-5 CASGENYGYTF
TRBJ1-1 NA TRBV28 CASVFRGRAPEAFF
TRBJ1-2 NA TRBV29-1 CSVESRLHGYTF
TRBJ2-7 TRBD2 TRBV11-2 CASSLGASGRYEQYF
TRBJ2-2 TRBD1 TRBV29-1 CSVELGGSNTGELFF